Sequencing of this TCR beta chain was carried out in a study of early T cells in non-severe SARS-CoV-2 infection. TCRdb reprocessed the 5' RACE reads with MiXCR, giving one entry per CDR3 protein. In the table there are 60,000 to 90,000 distinct CDR3 sequences, about 9.6% of which are singletons. Germline CDR1 and CDR2: SQVTM and ANQGSEA. V lost 7 bases and J lost 7; bases outside the gene matches: 7. The CDR3 totals 14 residues. The receptor's source is an adult who was a healthcare worker with PCR-confirmed SARS-CoV-2 infection or an uninfected control (not recorded which). The rearrangement joins TRBV29-1 to TRBJ2-1; 13 bases match TRBD2. Sequencing was performed on whole blood. The CDR3 DNA reads TGCAGCGCGCCGGGACTAGCGGGGTTGAATGAGCAGTTCTTC. As protein: CSAPGLAGLNEQFF.